A selection of T cell receptor beta chains follows, all from one sample in a study of OX40 agonist ivuxolimab in advanced cancers. Assay: immunoSEQ multiplex PCR; the TCRdb copy retains only in-frame clones and omits some. The sample yields 70,000 or so clones, roughly nine tenths seen once. The specimen comprised CD4+ or CD8+ T cells sorted from blood, sampled in a trial of the OX40 agonist ivuxolimab. All receptors come from an adult with an advanced solid tumor such as melanoma, head and neck, liver or kidney cancer. Both conserved end residues are part of each CDR3. A D gene is named only where the DNA matches it firmly. Clone sizes are given selectively: once, few, many, or a class where the clone is expanded.

clone_size d_call j_call v_call cdr3_aa cdr3_nt
. TRBD1 TRBJ2-7 TRBV2 CARRGQHSYEQYF TGTGCCAGACGGGGACAGCACTCCTACGAGCAGTACTTC
. . TRBJ1-4 TRBV6-5 CASSYSGQGAEKLFF TGTGCCAGCAGTTACTCGGGGCAGGGTGCTGAAAAACTGTTTTTT
. TRBD1 TRBJ2-2 TRBV10-3 CAISGDSLNTGELFF TGTGCCATCAGTGGGGACAGCTTGAACACCGGGGAGCTGTTTTTT
. . TRBJ2-3 TRBV11-1 CASSPRAGASSTDTQYF TGTGCCAGCAGCCCACGGGCGGGGGCATCTAGCACAGATACGCAGTATTTT
once TRBD1 TRBJ2-3 TRBV30 CAWSVFLGQGAGDTQYF TGTGCCTGGAGTGTATTCCTCGGACAGGGGGCGGGAGATACGCAGTATTTT
. TRBD1 TRBJ2-7 TRBV30 CAWSVQGGNEQYF TGTGCCTGGAGTGTACAGGGGGGCAACGAGCAGTACTTC
. . TRBJ2-7 TRBV9 CASSVGQAVYEQYF TGTGCCAGCAGCGTAGGACAGGCGGTCTACGAGCAGTACTTC
once . TRBJ1-1 TRBV9 CASSVDSGGTNTEAFF TGTGCCAGCAGCGTAGACTCGGGCGGGACAAACACTGAAGCTTTCTTT
. . TRBJ2-7 TRBV20-1 CSAGAHEQYF TGCAGTGCTGGGGCCCACGAGCAGTACTTC
. TRBD1 TRBJ1-5 TRBV7-4 CASSPPGQGNQPQHF TGTGCCAGCAGCCCACCGGGACAGGGTAATCAGCCCCAGCATTTT
. TRBD1 TRBJ1-1 TRBV6-5 CASSNRGAEAFF TGTGCCAGCAGTAACAGGGGCGCAGAAGCTTTCTTT
. . TRBJ2-1 TRBV29-1 CSVEELTRLFF TGCAGCGTTGAAGAGCTGACGCGTCTGTTCTTC
. TRBD2 TRBJ2-7 TRBV4-2 CASSQDQRGGSYEQYF TGTGCCAGCAGCCAAGATCAGCGGGGGGGATCCTACGAGCAGTACTTC
. TRBD1 TRBJ2-1 TRBV10-3 CATTVSGQEIYNEQFF TGTGCCACCACGGTATCGGGACAGGAAATTTACAATGAGCAGTTCTTC
. TRBD1 TRBJ2-5 TRBV10-3 CAISSGQEQETQYF TGTGCCATCAGTTCGGGACAGGAGCAAGAGACCCAGTACTTC
. TRBD2 TRBJ2-7 TRBV4-2 CASSQALAGGYEQYF TGTGCCAGCAGCCAAGCGCTAGCGGGGGGTTACGAGCAGTACTTC
. . TRBJ2-3 TRBV19 CASSINGRRGGARDTQYF TGTGCCAGTAGTATTAACGGCCGACGAGGGGGGGCTAGAGATACGCAGTATTTT
once . TRBJ1-2 TRBV9 CASSVNTDGDNYGYTF TGTGCCAGCAGCGTAAACACAGATGGCGATAACTATGGCTACACCTTC
. . TRBJ2-3 TRBV5-1 CASSSYSRTDTQYF TGCGCCAGCAGCTCCTACTCTCGCACAGATACGCAGTATTTT
. TRBD2 TRBJ2-3 TRBV4-3 CASRGGGYLGTDTQYF TGCGCCAGCAGAGGCGGGGGGTACCTCGGCACAGATACGCAGTATTTT
. . TRBJ1-4 TRBV19 CASTPRGDEKLFF TGTGCCAGTACCCCCCGGGGGGATGAAAAACTGTTTTTT
. . TRBJ1-1 TRBV5-1 CASSLVVGVTEAFF TGCGCCAGCAGCTTGGTCGTAGGGGTCACTGAAGCTTTCTTT
. . TRBJ1-1 TRBV7-8 CASSLSTYMAEAFF TGTGCCAGCAGCTTAAGTACTTACATGGCTGAAGCTTTCTTT